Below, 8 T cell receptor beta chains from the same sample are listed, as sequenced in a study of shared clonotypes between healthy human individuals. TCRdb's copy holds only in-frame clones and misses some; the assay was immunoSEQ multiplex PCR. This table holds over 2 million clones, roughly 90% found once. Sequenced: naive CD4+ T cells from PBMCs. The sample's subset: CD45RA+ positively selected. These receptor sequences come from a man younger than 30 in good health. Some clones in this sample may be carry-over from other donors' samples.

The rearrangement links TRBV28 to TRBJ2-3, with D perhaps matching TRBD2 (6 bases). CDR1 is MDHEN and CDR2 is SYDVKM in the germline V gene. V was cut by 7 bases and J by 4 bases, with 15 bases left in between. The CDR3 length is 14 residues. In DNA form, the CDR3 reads TGTGCCAGCATCCCCGGGGGTGGGGCAGATACGCAGTATTTT. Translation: CASIPGGGADTQYF.

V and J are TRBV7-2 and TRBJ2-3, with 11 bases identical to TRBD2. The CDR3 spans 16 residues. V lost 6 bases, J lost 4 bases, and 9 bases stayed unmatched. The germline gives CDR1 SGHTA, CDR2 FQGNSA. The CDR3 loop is CASSLFSGRAADTQYF. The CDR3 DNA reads TGTGCCAGCAGTCTTTTTAGCGGGAGGGCCGCAGATACGCAGTATTTT.

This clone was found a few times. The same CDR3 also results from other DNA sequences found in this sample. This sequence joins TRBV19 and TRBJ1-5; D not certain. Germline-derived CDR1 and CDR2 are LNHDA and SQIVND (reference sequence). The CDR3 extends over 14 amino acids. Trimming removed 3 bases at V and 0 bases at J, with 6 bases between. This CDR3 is CASSIRNSNQPQHF. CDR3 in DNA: TGTGCCAGTAGTATCCGTAATAGCAATCAGCCCCAGCATTTT.

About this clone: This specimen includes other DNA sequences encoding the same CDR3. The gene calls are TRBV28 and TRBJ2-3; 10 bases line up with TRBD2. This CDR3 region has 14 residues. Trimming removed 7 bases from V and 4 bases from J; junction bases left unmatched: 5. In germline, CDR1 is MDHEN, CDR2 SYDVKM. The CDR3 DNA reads TGTGCCAGCAATCTAGCGGGAGTTTCAGATACGCAGTATTTT. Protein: CASNLAGVSDTQYF.

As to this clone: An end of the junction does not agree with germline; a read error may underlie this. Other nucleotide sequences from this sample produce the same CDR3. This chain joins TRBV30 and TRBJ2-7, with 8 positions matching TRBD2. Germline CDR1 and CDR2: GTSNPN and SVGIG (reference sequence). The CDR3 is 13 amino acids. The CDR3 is CAWSSGSNYEQYF. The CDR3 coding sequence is TGTGCCTGGAGTAGCGGGAGTAACTACGAGCAGTACTTT.

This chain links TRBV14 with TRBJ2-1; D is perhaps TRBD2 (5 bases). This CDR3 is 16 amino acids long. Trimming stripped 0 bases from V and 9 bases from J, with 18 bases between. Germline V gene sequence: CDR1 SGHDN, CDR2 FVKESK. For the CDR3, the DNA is TGTGCCAGCAGCCAAGAGGGAGCGATCTTTGGAGGTGAGCAGTTCTTC. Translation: CASSQEGAIFGGEQFF.

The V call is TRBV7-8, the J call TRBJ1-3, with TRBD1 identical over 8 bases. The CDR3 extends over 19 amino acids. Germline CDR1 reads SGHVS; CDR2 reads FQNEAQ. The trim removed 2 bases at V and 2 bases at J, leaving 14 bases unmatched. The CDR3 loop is CASSLRGTGRVVAGNTIYF. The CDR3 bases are TGTGCCAGCAGCTTACGCGGGACAGGCCGGGTGGTAGCTGGAAACACCATATATTTT. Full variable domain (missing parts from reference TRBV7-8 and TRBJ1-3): GAGVSQSPRYKVAKRGQDVALRCDPISGHVSLFWYQQALGQGPEFLTYFQNEAQLDKSGLPSDRFFAERPEGSVSTLKIQRTQQEDSAVYLCASSLRGTGRVVAGNTIYFGEGSWLTVV.

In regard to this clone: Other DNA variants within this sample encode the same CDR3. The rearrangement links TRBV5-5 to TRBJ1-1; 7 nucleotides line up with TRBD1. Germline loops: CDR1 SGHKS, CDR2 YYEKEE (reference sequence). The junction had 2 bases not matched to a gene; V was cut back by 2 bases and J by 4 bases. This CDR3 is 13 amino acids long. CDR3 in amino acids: CASSFRGGTEAFF. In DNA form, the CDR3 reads TGTGCCAGCAGCTTCAGGGGGGGCACTGAAGCTTTCTTT.